The clone carrying this T cell receptor beta chain was seen once. These data originate in a study of T cell responses to AZD1222 COVID-19 vaccine. Sequencing was performed with immunoSEQ multiplex PCR; in TCRdb, only in-frame clones are kept and a portion is missing. Of approximately 88,000 clones in the sample, roughly nine tenths are singletons; the top ten hold approximately 5%. The ends were cut back, 2 bases at V and 1 base at J, with 9 bases in the middle. This CDR3 has 15 residues. CDR1 MNHEY and CDR2 SVGAGI come from the germline V gene. This specimen was peripheral blood, taken 28 days after the second AZD1222 dose. This receptor was obtained from an adult who received the AZD1222 COVID-19 vaccine. The chain uses TRBV6-5 and TRBJ1-5; unclear D gene. This CDR3 is CASSYRIGSNQPQHF. CDR3 DNA: TGTGCCAGCAGTTACCGCATCGGCAGCAATCAGCCCCAGCATTTT.